This section outlines one T cell receptor beta chain sequence together with its context. Antigen unknown. The data were obtained in a study of T cell responses to AZD1222 COVID-19 vaccine. The length of the CDR3 is 13 residues. The V gene lost 5 bases and the J gene lost 1 base, with 9 bases spanning the gap. Germline-derived CDR1 and CDR2 are SGHNT and YYREEE (reference sequence). Generated by immunoSEQ multiplex PCR, the TCRdb table keeps only in-frame clones and is missing some. The sample has about 130,000 clones, roughly 91% seen once. Analyses pooled second doses at about 4 or about 12 weeks. Overall study findings and caveats: Possibly, clonal diversity was underestimated; donors were largely white British and included more females.

The sequence came from an adult who received the AZD1222 COVID-19 vaccine. The material sequenced was peripheral blood, taken 28 days after the second AZD1222 dose. V is TRBV5-4 and J is TRBJ1-1; D may be TRBD1 (6 bases). The CDR3 region is CASSEQGNTEAFF. In nucleotides, the CDR3 is TGTGCCAGCAGTGAACAGGGGAACACTGAAGCTTTCTTT.